This T cell receptor (beta chain) was profiled in a study of T-cell reconstitution after alpha-beta-depleted transplantation in children. The V end lost 4 bases, the J end lost 11 bases, and 18 bases lay between the germline ends. Germline CDR1 and CDR2: MDHEN and SYDVKM. CDR3 length: 15 amino acids. Preparation of the TCRbeta library was carried out with unique molecular identifiers. TCRdb used MiXCR to reprocess the PCR reads, holding one entry per CDR3 protein. The sample shows about 980,000 distinct CDR3 sequences, around 30% of them seen only once. Details on this clonotype: Its matching antigen is unknown.

Study-wide points: Alpha-beta T cells about two months after transplant reportedly derived from several hundred expanded graft clones. One year post-transplant, T-cell counts and diversity were largely derived from T cells produced anew.

The sequencing here drew on PBMCs, mostly from graft donor cells, taken 360 days after TCRalphabeta/CD19-depleted stem cell transplant. The receptor's source is a boy in the first two years of life who had a stem cell transplant for SCID, so the T cells may come from the graft donor. The rearrangement uses TRBV28 and TRBJ1-6; a possible D gene is TRBD1 (6 bases). CDR3 loop: CASSSLTGPQAPLHF. The DNA of the CDR3 is TGTGCCAGCAGTTCCCTGACAGGACCTCAAGCACCCCTCCACTTT.